Listed below are T cell receptor beta chains from one sample, sequenced in a study of blood T cell repertoires in COVID-19. Only in-frame clones appear in the TCRdb table, and some are missing; sequencing was by immunoSEQ multiplex PCR. Of about 250,000 clones listed, over 75% are singletons. The sequenced sample consisted of PBMCs or T cells enriched from blood (not recorded which). Source of these receptors: a woman between 50 and 59 years old with acute COVID-19. Each CDR3 is given without its conserved first and last residue. The order of the fields is CDR3 protein, J gene, V gene, CDR3 length.

CDR3aa: ASSYRQGGQETQY
j_gene: TRBJ2-5
v_gene: TRBV6-6
len: 13

CDR3aa: SAREREKLF
j_gene: TRBJ1-4
v_gene: TRBV20-1
len: 9

CDR3aa: AWSQGEQY
j_gene: TRBJ2-7
v_gene: TRBV30
len: 8

CDR3aa: ASSVGNLNSGNTIY
j_gene: TRBJ1-3
v_gene: TRBV9
len: 14

CDR3aa: ASSYSLPGIGYT
j_gene: TRBJ1-2
v_gene: TRBV6-2/TRBV6-3
len: 12

CDR3aa: ASRAGAGVNTEAF
j_gene: TRBJ1-1
v_gene: TRBV27
len: 13

CDR3aa: ASSQDRGNYGYT
j_gene: TRBJ1-2
v_gene: TRBV14
len: 12

CDR3aa: ASSAYGTGGRTNEKLF
j_gene: TRBJ1-4
v_gene: TRBV5-6
len: 16

CDR3aa: ASSLALFWQGADTQY
j_gene: TRBJ2-3
v_gene: TRBV7-2
len: 15

CDR3aa: ATGAGWTGDNSPLH
j_gene: TRBJ1-6
v_gene: TRBV15
len: 14

CDR3aa: ASSPPGVIDEQF
j_gene: TRBJ2-1
v_gene: TRBV18
len: 12

CDR3aa: ASSPGLLPNEQF
j_gene: TRBJ2-1
v_gene: TRBV5-1
len: 12

CDR3aa: ASSLAPGQGAFIYGYT
j_gene: TRBJ1-2
v_gene: TRBV5-6
len: 16

CDR3aa: ASSAVSSDSNYGYT
j_gene: TRBJ1-2
v_gene: TRBV5-4
len: 14

CDR3aa: ASSRSPIAETGDGYT
j_gene: TRBJ1-2
v_gene: TRBV5-1
len: 15

CDR3aa: ASSQGQGGSPLH
j_gene: TRBJ1-6
v_gene: TRBV9
len: 12

CDR3aa: ASSQRGTGAIFYGYT
j_gene: TRBJ1-2
v_gene: TRBV7-2
len: 15

CDR3aa: ASSSQGPYSPLH
j_gene: TRBJ1-6
v_gene: TRBV2
len: 12

CDR3aa: ASSQYRDPYEQY
j_gene: TRBJ2-7
v_gene: TRBV5-1
len: 12

CDR3aa: ASSQRGEKLF
j_gene: TRBJ1-4
v_gene: TRBV4-3
len: 10

CDR3aa: ASRLAPHLNTEAF
j_gene: TRBJ1-1
v_gene: TRBV3-1/TRBV3-2
len: 13

CDR3aa: ASSESLVQDNYGYT
j_gene: TRBJ1-2
v_gene: TRBV6-1
len: 14

CDR3aa: ARSFGGQGRVVRDTEAF
j_gene: TRBJ1-1
v_gene: TRBV7-5
len: 17

CDR3aa: ASSQDGSSPLH
j_gene: TRBJ1-6
v_gene: TRBV4-3
len: 11

CDR3aa: ASSWDYSNEKLF
j_gene: TRBJ1-4
v_gene: TRBV6-5
len: 12

CDR3aa: ASRLPPGTDSRMNTEAF
j_gene: TRBJ1-1
v_gene: TRBV19
len: 17

CDR3aa: ASAVQAGFTGELF
j_gene: TRBJ2-2
v_gene: TRBV11-3
len: 13

CDR3aa: ACRGLGTAGNTIY
j_gene: TRBJ1-3
v_gene: TRBV30
len: 13

CDR3aa: AISESGAMNEKLF
j_gene: TRBJ1-4
v_gene: TRBV10-3
len: 13

CDR3aa: ASSQDQGSTDTQY
j_gene: TRBJ2-3
v_gene: TRBV3-1/TRBV3-2
len: 13

CDR3aa: ASSLRATGGYT
j_gene: TRBJ1-2
v_gene: TRBV12-3/TRBV12-4
len: 11

CDR3aa: ASSRTGEMNTEAF
j_gene: TRBJ1-1
v_gene: TRBV3-1/TRBV3-2
len: 13

CDR3aa: ASSQGGRPPVNSPLH
j_gene: TRBJ1-6
v_gene: TRBV3-1/TRBV3-2
len: 15

CDR3aa: AWSRPGMNYGYT
j_gene: TRBJ1-2
v_gene: TRBV30
len: 12

CDR3aa: ASSLGRQGRAF
j_gene: TRBJ1-1
v_gene: TRBV11-2
len: 11

CDR3aa: ASSFGGTGANVLT
j_gene: TRBJ2-6
v_gene: TRBV5-1
len: 13

CDR3aa: ASSETGTSGYNEQF
j_gene: TRBJ2-1
v_gene: TRBV9
len: 14

CDR3aa: ASSGAGTGANVLT
j_gene: TRBJ2-6
v_gene: TRBV7-6
len: 13

CDR3aa: ASSQRVGETQY
j_gene: TRBJ2-5
v_gene: TRBV7-7
len: 11

CDR3aa: ASSKVRGGIDTEAF
j_gene: TRBJ1-1
v_gene: TRBV21-1
len: 14

CDR3aa: ASSTGLPSGYT
j_gene: TRBJ1-2
v_gene: TRBV12-3/TRBV12-4
len: 11

CDR3aa: ASSSFWGGTDTQY
j_gene: TRBJ2-3
v_gene: TRBV6-2/TRBV6-3
len: 13

CDR3aa: SAKSTEAF
j_gene: TRBJ1-1
v_gene: TRBV20-1
len: 8

CDR3aa: ASSLKQGKDTQY
j_gene: TRBJ2-3
v_gene: TRBV5-6
len: 12